The rows below give T cell receptor beta chains drawn from one sample of a study of OX40 agonist ivuxolimab in advanced cancers. The assay was immunoSEQ multiplex PCR, and TCRdb's table has in-frame clones only and misses some. The table has 52,000 or so clones, around 81% seen once. The specimen comprised CD4+ or CD8+ T cells sorted from blood, sampled in a trial of the OX40 agonist ivuxolimab. All receptors come from an adult with an advanced solid tumor such as melanoma, head and neck, liver or kidney cancer. CDR3s include the opening cysteine and the closing phenylalanine or tryptophan. D genes are given only for firm matches. Only part of the rows carry a size: once, few, many, or a class if the clone is expanded.

clone size,V gene,J gene,D gene,CDR3 DNA,CDR3 protein
-,TRBV5-4,TRBJ1-5,-,TGTGCCAGCAGCTTGGGGCCAGTAAATAGCAATCAGCCCCAGCATTTT,CASSLGPVNSNQPQHF
once,TRBV19,TRBJ2-7,TRBD1,TGTGCCAGTAGTAGAAACGCCGGGACAGCCTACGAGCAGTACTTC,CASSRNAGTAYEQYF
-,TRBV4-1,TRBJ2-5,-,TGCGCCAGCAGCCAAGAGCTGGGAACGAAGACCCAGTACTTC,CASSQELGTKTQYF
-,TRBV9,TRBJ1-2,-,TGTGCCAGCAGCGTGGGACGCCCCGGGCAGCGCTACACCTTC,CASSVGRPGQRYTF
-,TRBV18,TRBJ1-4,TRBD1,TGTGCCAGCTCACCGCCGGGGGACAGGGCCGAAAAACTGTTTTTT,CASSPPGDRAEKLFF
-,TRBV30,TRBJ2-1,-,TGTGCCTGGAGTGTGCCTTTCGAATACAATGAGCAGTTCTTC,CAWSVPFEYNEQFF
few,TRBV5-4,TRBJ2-1,TRBD2,TGTGCCAGCAGCCCGGGACTAGGGGCTTACAATGAGCAGTTCTTC,CASSPGLGAYNEQFF
-,TRBV6-5,TRBJ1-2,TRBD1,TGTGCCAGCAGTCCGCCGGGACAGGGAAGGGGAGGCTACACCTTC,CASSPPGQGRGGYTF
-,TRBV15,TRBJ1-2,-,TGTGCCACCAGCAGAGGTCAGGGAAACCTCTATGGCTACACCTTC,CATSRGQGNLYGYTF
-,TRBV19,TRBJ1-5,-,TGTGCCAGTAGTTCCGGACTACCTGATCAGCCCCAGCATTTT,CASSSGLPDQPQHF
-,TRBV20-1,TRBJ2-7,-,TGCAGTGCTAGAGGGGCAGACGAGCAGTACTTC,CSARGADEQYF
-,TRBV7-2,TRBJ2-2,-,TGTGCCAGCAAACCTAGCGTGAACACCGGGGAGCTGTTTTTT,CASKPSVNTGELFF
once,TRBV6-5,TRBJ2-7,-,TGTGCCAGCAGTACAGACAGGGAGGGCTACGAGCAGTACTTC,CASSTDREGYEQYF
-,TRBV4-3,TRBJ1-2,-,TGCGCCAGCAGCGAGAGCGGTGGTGGGTCCTATGGCTACACCTTC,CASSESGGGSYGYTF
-,TRBV6-6,TRBJ2-7,-,TGTGCCAGCAGTCCCCGGACACAAACCTACGAGCAGTACTTC,CASSPRTQTYEQYF
-,TRBV11-3,TRBJ1-5,-,TGTGCCAGCAGCTTATCAGGACCCGATCAGCCCCAGCATTTT,CASSLSGPDQPQHF
-,TRBV5-5,TRBJ2-7,TRBD1,TGTGCCAGCAGCTTGGAAGGGACAGGGAACTACGAGCAGTACTTC,CASSLEGTGNYEQYF
-,TRBV27,TRBJ2-6,TRBD1,TGTGCCAGCAGTCCCGGGACAGGGCTACTCTCTGGGGCCAACGTCCTGACTTTC,CASSPGTGLLSGANVLTF
few,TRBV4-2,TRBJ1-4,-,TGTGCCAGCAGCCAAGAGTACTTGGAAAAACTGTTTTTT,CASSQEYLEKLFF
-,TRBV7-9,TRBJ1-2,TRBD1,TGTGCCAGCAGCTCGGACAGGGTTGGCTACACCTTC,CASSSDRVGYTF
-,TRBV5-4,TRBJ1-1,-,TGTGCCAGCACCCCGGGACGGGACACTGAAGCTTTCTTT,CASTPGRDTEAFF
-,TRBV7-2,TRBJ1-2,-,TGTGCCAGCAGCTTCCAAACAGCTAACTATGGCTACACCTTC,CASSFQTANYGYTF
few,TRBV5-1,TRBJ2-7,-,TGCGCCAGCGGGGATAACGCCTACGAGCAGTACTTC,CASGDNAYEQYF
-,TRBV18,TRBJ2-3,TRBD1,TGTGCCAGCTCCGCGAAGACAGGGGGGTCCACAGATACGCAGTATTTT,CASSAKTGGSTDTQYF
-,TRBV5-1,TRBJ1-2,-,TGCGCCAGCAGTCCGACAGCGGATAACTATGGCTACACCTTC,CASSPTADNYGYTF
-,TRBV27,TRBJ1-6,-,TGTGCCAGCAGCCCCCTACACGTTTATAATTCACCCCTCCACTTT,CASSPLHVYNSPLHF
-,TRBV6-1,TRBJ1-5,-,TGTGCCAGCAGTGGACAGATTAATCAGCCCCAGCATTTT,CASSGQINQPQHF